This TCR beta chain was retrieved from a study of T cell repertoires in cytomegalovirus infection. Background on the study: Matching HLA type, along with CMV infection, was indicated by public TCR beta signatures. Study-wide points: Cumulative public TCR beta family frequency identified CMV carriers with the relevant HLA. CMV-specific HLA-C-restricted TCR beta clonotypes dominated the ex vivo response.

This clonotype showed up just a few times. Its antigen is undetermined. The germline CDR1 and CDR2 sequences are SGHRS and YFSETQ. This CDR3 comprises 15 residues. V was pared by 2 bases and J by 2 bases, with 12 bases between. A single record per CDR3 protein comes from TCRdb applying MiXCR to the reads. Among about 490,000 distinct CDR3 sequences listed, roughly 12% were seen once. Sequenced input: PBMCs. The rearrangement uses TRBV5-1 and TRBJ2-3; the D is unclear. The receptor comes from a human donor in good health (CMV status not recorded). Some clones in this sample may be carry-over from other donors' samples. CDR3 sequence: CASSLRNGDTDTQYF. The CDR3 nucleotides read TGCGCCAGCAGCTTACGCAACGGAGACACAGATACGCAGTATTTT.